What follows are 13 T cell receptor beta chains derived from one specimen sequenced in a study of shared clonotypes between healthy human individuals. The assay was immunoSEQ multiplex PCR, and TCRdb's table has in-frame clones only and misses some. The repertoire holds fewer than 700,000 clones, with roughly four fifths as singletons. The sample was PBMCs. These receptors all stem from a woman between 40 and 55 years old in good health. Some clones in this sample may be carry-over from other donors' samples.

The chain combines TRBV28 with TRBJ1-5; D is perhaps TRBD1 (5 bases). The CDR3 length is 16 residues. The germline V gene has CDR1 MDHEN and CDR2 SYDVKM. Trimming pared 3 bases from V and 6 bases from J, leaving 18 bases between. The CDR3 DNA reads as TGTGCCAGCAGTTTGGCCCCCACAGTCGGGGGTCAGCCCCAGCATTTT. This sequence encodes CASSLAPTVGGQPQHF. Full variable domain (outside the CDR3, taken from reference TRBV28 and TRBJ1-5): DVKVTQSSRYLVKRTGEKVFLECVQDMDHENMFWYRQDPGLGLRLIYFSYDVKMKEKGDIPEGYSVSREKKERFSLILESASTNQTSMYLCASSLAPTVGGQPQHFGDGTRLSIL.

The CDR3 nucleotides are TGCGCCAGCAGCCTTGGCGAGAACTATGGCTACACCTTC. It yields the protein CASSLGENYGYTF. V and J are TRBV5-1 and TRBJ1-2; D is ambiguous. The V end was cut by 4 bases, the J end by 2 bases, with 9 bases between. The length of the CDR3 is 13 residues. Per the germline V gene, CDR1 is SGHRS and CDR2 is YFSETQ.

The V and J genes are TRBV4-1 and TRBJ2-1, with a tentative D call TRBD2 (6 bases). The CDR3 spans 13 residues. Germline CDR1 is MGHRA and CDR2 is YSYEKL. V was pared by 4 bases and J by 7 bases, with 11 bases between. CDR3 nucleotide sequence: TGCGCCAGCAGCCCCCGGCGGGGAAATGAGCAGTTCTTC. Encoded protein: CASSPRRGNEQFF.

This clone was picked up one time. The chain combines TRBV11-2 with TRBJ2-7; D might be TRBD1 (6 bases). Germline V lookup: CDR1 SGHAT, CDR2 FQNNGV. This CDR3 region has 14 residues. The V end lost 3 bases, the J end lost 5 bases, and 14 bases lay between the germline ends. CDR3 bases: TGTGCCAGCAGCTTCCTCCTAACAGGGAACGAGCAGTACTTC. It specifies CASSFLLTGNEQYF.

This clone has only a few counts. V and J are TRBV7-9 and TRBJ1-4; D is undetermined. With 5 bases removed from V and 0 bases from J, the gap between germline ends came to 10 bases. The CDR3 covers 15 residues. CDR1 and CDR2 from the germline V gene are SEHNR and FQNEAQ (reference sequence). The CDR3 reads CASSRRLATNEKLFF. The CDR3 DNA reads as TGTGCCAGCAGCCGCCGACTTGCAACTAATGAAAAACTGTTTTTT.

This clone was recorded a few times. The missing conserved phenylalanine or tryptophan at the end of this CDR3 makes a read error likely. V is TRBV27 and J is TRBJ1-2; D perhaps matches TRBD1 (6 bases). The CDR3 contains 15 residues. Per germline, CDR1 MNHEY and CDR2 SMNVEV (reference sequence). V was pared by 6 bases and J by 6 bases, with 20 bases between. As DNA, the CDR3 is TGTGCCAGCAGCCAGGGCCGGGGGGCTTGGAATGGCTACACCCTC. This translates into CASSQGRGAWNGYTL.

In nucleotides, the CDR3 is TGTGCCAGCAGTGAAGCGGGCGGGGCAGGCTATGGCTACACCTTC. It specifies CASSEAGGAGYGYTF. The V gene is TRBV6-1, the J gene TRBJ1-2; D possibly corresponds to TRBD1 (5 bases). CDR3 size: 15 residues. Per germline, CDR1 MNHNS and CDR2 SASEGT. The germline V and J ends were trimmed by 0 bases and 4 bases, with 12 bases remaining between them.

This clone was counted ten times or more. The V call is TRBV10-3, the J call TRBJ2-4; a weak D match, TRBD2 (5 bases). Germline CDR1 is ENHRY and CDR2 is SYGVKD. This CDR3 contains 17 residues. V was trimmed by 6 bases and J by 2 bases, leaving 20 bases between them. CDR3 in DNA: TGTGCCATCAGCCCAACATCGGGGAGTGGGTCCAAAAACATTCAGTACTTC. The encoded protein is CAISPTSGSGSKNIQYF.

V usage is TRBV4-2 and J usage is TRBJ2-7, with D perhaps matching TRBD1 (6 bases). This CDR3 spans 16 amino acids. The germline V and J ends were trimmed by 0 bases and 1 base, with 13 bases remaining between them. Germline-derived CDR1 and CDR2 are LGHNA and YNFKEQ. The CDR3 sequence is CASSQDWAGASYEQYF. The CDR3 bases are TGTGCCAGCAGCCAAGATTGGGCAGGGGCTTCCTACGAGCAGTACTTC.

The chain carries TRBV10-2 and TRBJ2-7; 11 bases fit TRBD2. The length of the CDR3 is 15 residues. Per germline, CDR1 WSHSY and CDR2 SAAADI. The junction had 8 bases not matched to a gene; V was cut back by 4 bases and J by 6 bases. The CDR3 here is CASSGGSGRAFEQYF. Here the CDR3 DNA reads TGCGCCAGCAGTGGAGGTAGCGGGAGGGCCTTCGAGCAGTACTTC.

The chain links TRBV5-1 to TRBJ2-5; D is ambiguous. The germline V and J ends were trimmed by 0 bases and 1 base, with 7 bases remaining between them. This CDR3 has 14 residues. Germline V lookup: CDR1 SGHRS, CDR2 YFSETQ. CDR3 sequence (DNA): TGCGCCAGCAGCTTGGCCCGCGGCCAAGAGACCCAGTACTTC. It yields the protein CASSLARGQETQYF.

This clone was observed a few times. Possible read error: a much larger clone is one base away. The J gene is TRBJ1-1, the V gene TRBV7-9; no firm D call. Trimming stripped 4 bases from V and 6 bases from J, with 0 bases between. In germline, CDR1 is SEHNR, CDR2 FQNEAQ (reference sequence). The CDR3 loop spans 9 amino acids. CDR3 amino acids: CASSSEAFF. For the CDR3, the DNA is TGTGCCAGCAGCTCTGAAGCTTTCTTT.

This chain's CDR3 is CAWRRDGSTDTQYF. The CDR3 nucleotides read TGTGCCTGGAGGCGGGACGGCAGCACAGATACGCAGTATTTT. This rearrangement joins TRBV30 to TRBJ2-3, with a tentative D call TRBD2 (6 bases). Germline assignment: CDR1 GTSNPN and CDR2 SVGIG (reference sequence). There are 14 residues in the CDR3. V was cut by 3 bases and J by 0 bases, with 10 bases left in between.